A selection of T cell receptor beta chains follows, all from one sample in a study of cytomegalovirus exposure and HLA in healthy donors. Assay used: immunoSEQ multiplex PCR; TCRdb lists only in-frame clones, some missing. Of hundreds of thousands of clones listed, about 88% are singletons. The source material was PBMCs. All receptors come from a man aged 18-30 years in good health and CMV-seropositive. CDR3s include the opening cysteine and the closing phenylalanine or tryptophan. D genes are given only for firm matches. Clone sizes are given selectively: once, few, many, or a class where the clone is expanded.

clone size,D gene,J gene,V gene,CDR3 DNA,CDR3 protein
few,NA,TRBJ1-2,TRBV30,TGTGCCTCTCAGGGATTAGGTTACACCTTC,CASQGLGYTF
NA,NA,TRBJ2-7,TRBV28,TGTGCCAGCAGTAGCCTAGTTTCCGAGCAGTACTTC,CASSSLVSEQYF
many,TRBD2,TRBJ2-7,TRBV4-3,TGCGCCAGCAGACAAGATTCGAGCGGGAGTCCTAGCAACGAGCAGTACTTC,CASRQDSSGSPSNEQYF
NA,NA,TRBJ2-7,TRBV4-2,TGTGCCAGCAGCCGGGCCGACGCGAGCTCCTACGAGCAGTACTTC,CASSRADASSYEQYF
NA,NA,TRBJ2-7,TRBV5-4,TGTGCCAGCAGCTGGGCGGGTATGAACGAGCAGTACTTC,CASSWAGMNEQYF
once,TRBD2,TRBJ2-6,TRBV7-9,TGTGCCAGCAGCCCATGGGGACTAGCGGGAGGTGGGGCCAACGTCCTGACTTTC,CASSPWGLAGGGANVLTF
NA,NA,TRBJ2-1,TRBV10-3,TGTGCCATCAGCTCGGGGACCTACAATGAGCAGTTCTTC,CAISSGTYNEQFF
NA,NA,TRBJ2-7,TRBV30,TGTGCCTGCAGGGGTCCCTACGAGCAGTACTTC,CACRGPYEQYF
once,NA,TRBJ2-5,TRBV20-1,TGCAGTGCAGGGAGGCAAGAGACCCAGTACTTC,CSAGRQETQYF
NA,TRBD1,TRBJ2-1,TRBV11-2,TGTGCCAGCAGCTTTCGACCGCAGACAGGGTTAGAATTGGATGAGCAGTTCTTC,CASSFRPQTGLELDEQFF
NA,NA,TRBJ2-5,TRBV5-1,TGCGCCAGCAGCCCCGGCCAGCAAGAGACCCAGTACTTC,CASSPGQQETQYF
few,TRBD1,TRBJ2-3,TRBV5-6,TGTGCCAGCAGCTTGGGGGGACAGGGGATAGATACGCAGTATTTT,CASSLGGQGIDTQYF
NA,TRBD1,TRBJ1-1,TRBV7-6,TGTGCCAGCAGCTCAGGCGGGACAGGGGGCGTTATGAACACTGAAGCTTTCTTT,CASSSGGTGGVMNTEAFF
NA,TRBD2,TRBJ2-1,TRBV7-9,TGTGCCAGCAGCTCAGGGTTAGCGGGTTACAATGAGCAGTTCTTC,CASSSGLAGYNEQFF
NA,NA,TRBJ2-7,TRBV28,TGTGCCAGCAGTCCCCTTCGGAATCTCGGCGAGCAGTACTTC,CASSPLRNLGEQYF
NA,NA,TRBJ2-7,TRBV11-2,TGTGCCAGCAGCCTTACACTGTTGACCTACGAGCAGTACTTC,CASSLTLLTYEQYF
NA,TRBD1,TRBJ1-5,TRBV5-4,TGTGCCAGCAGCTTGGGTCCAGGGGGCGATCAGCCCCAGCATTTT,CASSLGPGGDQPQHF
NA,NA,TRBJ1-4,TRBV6-6,TGTGCCAGCAGTAGGACAGTAAATGAAAAACTGTTTTTT,CASSRTVNEKLFF
NA,TRBD1,TRBJ2-7,TRBV5-6,TGTGCCAGCAGCTTTTGGGACAGGGGTTACGAGCAGTACTTC,CASSFWDRGYEQYF
NA,NA,TRBJ1-1,TRBV27,TGTGCCAGCAGTAGTGGCGCTGGTGTGGGGGCTTTCTTT,CASSSGAGVGAFF
NA,NA,TRBJ1-1,TRBV6-6,TGTGCCAGCAGTTACCTTGAGGGAAGTAGGGGAGCTTTCTTT,CASSYLEGSRGAFF
NA,TRBD2,TRBJ2-1,TRBV29-1,TGCAGCGTTGCCCTAGCGGGGAGCAATGAGCAGTTCTTC,CSVALAGSNEQFF
NA,TRBD2,TRBJ2-5,TRBV2,TGTGCCAGCAGTGACGGACTAGCGGGAGGAGAGACCCAGTACTTC,CASSDGLAGGETQYF
NA,NA,TRBJ1-1,TRBV28,TGTGCCAGCAGCCTTTTCCAGCGAAGGGAGGAAGCTTTCTTT,CASSLFQRREEAFF
NA,NA,TRBJ1-4,TRBV27,TGTGCCAGCAGTCCTGCAGGGGCCGCTAATGAAAAACTGTTTTTT,CASSPAGAANEKLFF
NA,TRBD2,TRBJ2-7,TRBV7-9,TGTGCCAGCAGCTTAGGGGGACTAGCGGGTGACGAGCAGTACTTC,CASSLGGLAGDEQYF
NA,NA,TRBJ2-1,TRBV9,TGTGCCAGCAGCGCAGGAGGAAATGAGCAGTTCTTC,CASSAGGNEQFF
NA,TRBD1,TRBJ1-1,TRBV28,TGTGCCAGCAGTCCCGGGACAGGGGATGAGAACACTGAAGCTTTCTTT,CASSPGTGDENTEAFF
NA,NA,TRBJ1-1,TRBV28,TGTGCCAGCAGTGAAGGGGACACTGAAGCTTTCTTT,CASSEGDTEAFF
few,NA,TRBJ1-2,TRBV6-1,TGTGCCAGCAGTGCCCAACGTACGGGCTATGGCTACACCTTC,CASSAQRTGYGYTF
NA,TRBD1,TRBJ2-7,TRBV6-1,TGTGCCAGCAGCGAAGATCAGGGGGTTGAGGACGAGCAGTACTTC,CASSEDQGVEDEQYF
NA,NA,TRBJ2-5,TRBV5-1,TGCGCCAGCAGCATAGTGGGAGCCCAAGAGACCCAGTACTTC,CASSIVGAQETQYF
NA,NA,TRBJ2-4,TRBV6-1,TGTGCCAGCAGTGAAATCGCGGGTTCAGCGGCCAAAAACATTCAGTACTTC,CASSEIAGSAAKNIQYF
NA,NA,TRBJ2-3,TRBV27,TGTGCCAGCAGTTTATTCGTTCAGGGGGGAATCGGGAGCACAGATACGCAGTATTTT,CASSLFVQGGIGSTDTQYF
NA,NA,TRBJ2-7,TRBV6-6,TGTGCCAGCAGTCCCACCCTCCGCGAGCAGTACTTC,CASSPTLREQYF
once,NA,TRBJ1-1,TRBV5-6,TGTGCCAGCAGCCCAAGACTTCTAGCCTCCACTGAAGCTTTCTTT,CASSPRLLASTEAFF
NA,TRBD2,TRBJ2-1,TRBV6-1,TGTGCCAGCAGCCGGGTCCTAGCGGAAAACAATGAGCAGTTCTTC,CASSRVLAENNEQFF
once,NA,TRBJ1-5,TRBV30,TGTGCCTGGAGTCTCGACAGTAATCAGCCCCAGCATTTT,CAWSLDSNQPQHF
NA,TRBD2,TRBJ2-1,TRBV18,TGTGCCAGCTCACGTCAACTCCTAGCGGGAGTTTACAATGAGCAGTTCTTC,CASSRQLLAGVYNEQFF
NA,NA,TRBJ2-7,TRBV28,TGTGCCAGCAGAACAGGGACCCTCCACTACGAGCAGTACTTC,CASRTGTLHYEQYF
few,TRBD2,TRBJ2-7,TRBV5-1,TGCGCCAGCAGCTTGGGGGCCAGGTTGACTAGCGGGAACGAGCAGTACTTC,CASSLGARLTSGNEQYF
NA,NA,TRBJ2-7,TRBV7-9,TGTGCCAGCAGCTTAGAGGGACGGGTTGGCGAGCAGTACTTC,CASSLEGRVGEQYF
NA,TRBD1,TRBJ2-7,TRBV11-2,TGTGCCAGCACAGGACAGGGGGCGCGAGACGAGCAGTACTTC,CASTGQGARDEQYF
NA,NA,TRBJ2-7,TRBV5-6,TGTGCCAGCAGCCTGGGGTTTACCTACGAGCAGTACTTC,CASSLGFTYEQYF
NA,NA,TRBJ1-2,TRBV30,TGTGCCTGGAATCGAGCGGGAGGGCCCCTTTCGTATGGCTACACCTTC,CAWNRAGGPLSYGYTF
NA,NA,TRBJ2-7,TRBV5-5,TGTGCCAGCAGCTTGGGCGGGGCTTCCTACGAGCAGTACTTC,CASSLGGASYEQYF
NA,NA,TRBJ2-1,TRBV27,TGTGCCAGCAGTTTAACAGGAGGGGACAATGAGCAGTTCTTC,CASSLTGGDNEQFF
NA,NA,TRBJ2-7,TRBV18,TGTGCCAGCTCACCGTCTGGGAGTACACCTTCCTACGAGCAGTACTTC,CASSPSGSTPSYEQYF
NA,NA,TRBJ2-5,TRBV7-2,TGTGCCAGCAGCTCACCACGGGGGGCCCAAGAGACCCAGTACTTC,CASSSPRGAQETQYF